This entry is about one T cell receptor (beta chain). Its antigen is not identified. At one of its ends the junction is not consistent with the germline gene, which may arise from a read error. The CDR3 is made up of 14 amino acids. Germline loops: CDR1 DFQATT, CDR2 SNEGSKA (reference sequence). This sample is part of a study of CD8+CD57+ T cells in acquired aplastic anemia. About the study: Sorted CD4+ and CD8+ cells gave an average of about 3 ug of DNA. Healthy donors averaged roughly 11 million reads for CD4+ cells. Study conclusions and caveats: About 27 shared CD8+ CDR3s appeared highly expressed within patients' immunodominant clones. CD8+ Simpson's diversity did not differ significantly between patients and controls.

Profiling that covered TCR beta VDJ and CDR3 relied on genomic DNA as its template. TCRdb independently ran MiXCR on the reads; one entry per CDR3 protein. The sample holds some 410,000 distinct CDR3 sequences, around 72% seen once. The sample comprised sorted CD4+, CD8+, or CD8+CD57+ T cells (not recorded which) from PBMCs. The chain has TRBV20-1 and TRBJ1-5, with D possibly being TRBD1 (5 bases). The source of this sequence is a human donor in good health, serving as a control. The CDR3 here is CSASYDRGNQPQRF. CDR3 sequence (DNA): TGCAGTGCTAGTTACGACAGAGGGAATCAGCCCCAGCGTTTT.